Below, one TCR beta chain is given with its context. Its antigen is not known. Following RNA extraction, reverse transcription yielded cDNA that acted as the sequencing template. Sequencing was performed with immunoSEQ multiplex PCR; in TCRdb, only in-frame clones are kept and a portion is missing. The sample holds 160,000 or so clones, around 55% seen once. This entry belongs to a study of CD8+ T cells in alopecia areata. About the study: Tofacitinib therapy lasting 6 to 18 months was followed by 6 months off drug. The study's findings and limits: Normal scalp had lower clonality than lesional scalp, with alopecia totalis/universalis lesions showing this most strongly.

The germline V and J ends were trimmed by 0 bases and 4 bases, with 13 bases remaining between them. The CDR3 runs to 15 residues. Germline V gene data show CDR1 as LGHNA and CDR2 as YSLEER. Material: CD8+ T cells sorted from blood, obtained at week 0. The chain uses TRBV4-3 and TRBJ2-7; D may be TRBD1 or TRBD2 (5 bases each). The sequence was obtained from a human donor with alopecia areata. CDR3 nucleotide sequence: TGCGCCAGCAGCCAAGATCGCAGAGGGGCGTACGAGCAGTACTTC. This translates into CASSQDRRGAYEQYF.